This T cell receptor beta chain was retrieved from a study of shared clonotypes between healthy human individuals. Across the whole study: CD8 memory received one plate per donor, CD8 naive two, CD4 memory three and CD4 naive three.

Germline V gene sequence: CDR1 MGHRA, CDR2 YSYEKL. V shed 3 bases and J 9 bases; nucleotides not matched to a gene: 18. The length of the CDR3 is 18 residues. In the study's own analysis: Filtering was not the same, since immunoSEQ gave junction-only sequences without quality scores. The table came from immunoSEQ multiplex PCR; TCRdb's copy has only in-frame clones and leaves some out. The D gene and trimming were derived from the DNA, and the V and J assignments and clone size from that table. This sample has roughly 2.2 million clones, with about 90% found just once. In the case of this clone: What it recognizes is unknown.

Whole-study findings and limits: Across a few donors, naive CD4 shared 5% to 6%, naive CD8 approximately 3.5%, memory CD4 roughly 2.3%, memory CD8 roughly 0.37%.

Donors, without exception, were Caucasian adults residing in Nashville, Tennessee. The sequence was obtained from a man younger than 30 in good health. Some clones in this sample may be carry-over from other donors' samples. This chain connects TRBV4-1 to TRBJ2-4; 9 nucleotides match TRBD2. Sequenced material: naive CD4+ T cells from PBMCs. Subset reported: CD45RA+ positively selected. CDR3 residues: CASSHPGILAGPERIQYF. CDR3 DNA: TGCGCCAGCAGCCACCCAGGAATCCTAGCGGGACCGGAACGCATTCAGTACTTC.